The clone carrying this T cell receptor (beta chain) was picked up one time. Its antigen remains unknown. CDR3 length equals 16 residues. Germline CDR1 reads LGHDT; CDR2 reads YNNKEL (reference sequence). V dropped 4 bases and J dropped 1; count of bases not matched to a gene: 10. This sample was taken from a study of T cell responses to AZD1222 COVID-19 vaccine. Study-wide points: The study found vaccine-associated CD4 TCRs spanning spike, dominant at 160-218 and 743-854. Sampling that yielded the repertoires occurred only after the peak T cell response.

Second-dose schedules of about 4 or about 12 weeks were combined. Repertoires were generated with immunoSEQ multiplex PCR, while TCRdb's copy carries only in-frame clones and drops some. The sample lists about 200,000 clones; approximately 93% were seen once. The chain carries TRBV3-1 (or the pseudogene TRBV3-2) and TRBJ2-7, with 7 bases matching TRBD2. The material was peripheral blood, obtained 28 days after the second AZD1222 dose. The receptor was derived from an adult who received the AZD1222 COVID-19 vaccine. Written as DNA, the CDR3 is TGTGCCAGCAGCCCCCTTGAGACGGGGGGTTCCTACGAGCAGTACTTC. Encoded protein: CASSPLETGGSYEQYF.